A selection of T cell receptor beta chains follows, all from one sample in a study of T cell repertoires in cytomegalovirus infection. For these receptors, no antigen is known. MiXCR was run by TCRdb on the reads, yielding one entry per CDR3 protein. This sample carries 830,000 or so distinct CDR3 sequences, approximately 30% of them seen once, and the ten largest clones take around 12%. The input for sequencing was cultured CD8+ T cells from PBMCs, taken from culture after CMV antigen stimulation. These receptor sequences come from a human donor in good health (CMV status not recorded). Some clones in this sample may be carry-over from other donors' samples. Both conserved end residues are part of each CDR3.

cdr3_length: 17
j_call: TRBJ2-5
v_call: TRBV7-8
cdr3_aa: CASSFDPQGAGEETQYF

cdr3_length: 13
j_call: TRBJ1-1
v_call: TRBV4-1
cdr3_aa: CASSQNQEREAFF

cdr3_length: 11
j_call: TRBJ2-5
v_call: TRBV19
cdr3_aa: CASMTEETQYF

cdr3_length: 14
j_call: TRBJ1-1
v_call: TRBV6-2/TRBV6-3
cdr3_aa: CASSGGQKNTEAFF

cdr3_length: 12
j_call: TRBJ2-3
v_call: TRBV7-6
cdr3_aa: CASSWGSDTQYF

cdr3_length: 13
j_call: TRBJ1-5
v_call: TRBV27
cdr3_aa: CACGGEYNQPQHF

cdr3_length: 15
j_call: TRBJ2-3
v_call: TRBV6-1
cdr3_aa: CASSGAGSSTDTQYF

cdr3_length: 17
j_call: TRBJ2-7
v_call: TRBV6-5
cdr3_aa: CASSYSLFGGQTYEQYF

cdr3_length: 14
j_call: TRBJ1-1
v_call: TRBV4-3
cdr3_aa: CASSQTLDRGEAFF

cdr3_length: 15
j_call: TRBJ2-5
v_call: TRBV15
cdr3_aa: CATSTDRGLGETQYF

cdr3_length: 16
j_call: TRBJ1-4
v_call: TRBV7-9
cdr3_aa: CASSGGQPSTNEKLFF

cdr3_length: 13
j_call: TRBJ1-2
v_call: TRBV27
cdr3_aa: CASSSTGTYGYTF

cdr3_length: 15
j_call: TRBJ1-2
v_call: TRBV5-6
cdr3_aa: CASSLALRDPYGYTF

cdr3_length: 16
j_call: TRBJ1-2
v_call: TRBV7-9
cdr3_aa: CASSLRTGGTNYGYTF